This T cell receptor beta chain is drawn from a study of siplizumab effects on memory and regulatory T cells. Whole-study results and caveats: Solely a minor proportion of alloreactive clones could be assigned to unstimulated subsets. Proliferating Tregs from siplizumab cultures lacked functional confirmation of suppression.

V dropped 6 bases and J dropped 4; count of bases not matched to a gene: 3. Germline CDR1 MNHNS, CDR2 SASEGT. The CDR3 is 13 amino acids. Some 96,000 TCR templates per sample were assayed. Only in-frame clones appear in the TCRdb table, and some are missing; sequencing was by immunoSEQ multiplex PCR. The sample has 55,000 to 80,000 clones, roughly 78% seen once; the top ten hold approximately 0.4%. Naive, memory, effector memory and TEMRA subsets that were unstimulated underwent sequencing in a few donor pairs. Details on this clone: As yet, its antigen is unknown.

The receptor was isolated from a human donor in good health. Sequenced: memory CD4+ T cells sorted from blood. The chain couples TRBV6-1 to TRBJ2-7; 10 bases map to TRBD1. CDR3 DNA: TGTGCCAGCAGCCGGGACAGGGGTTACGAGCAGTACTTC. It translates to CASSRDRGYEQYF.